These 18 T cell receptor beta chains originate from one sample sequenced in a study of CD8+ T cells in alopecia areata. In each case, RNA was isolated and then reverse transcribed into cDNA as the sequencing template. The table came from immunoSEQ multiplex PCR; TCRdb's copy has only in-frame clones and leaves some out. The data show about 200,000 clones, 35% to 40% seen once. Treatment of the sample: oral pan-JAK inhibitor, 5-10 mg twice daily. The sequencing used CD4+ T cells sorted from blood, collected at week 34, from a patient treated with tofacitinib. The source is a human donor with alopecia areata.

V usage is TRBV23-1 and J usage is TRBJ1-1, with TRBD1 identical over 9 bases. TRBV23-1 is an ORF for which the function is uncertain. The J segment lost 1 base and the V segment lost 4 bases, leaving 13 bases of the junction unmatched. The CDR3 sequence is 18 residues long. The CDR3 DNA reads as TGCGCCAGCAGTCCGCCCAAGACCGGGACAGGGACGAACACTGAAGCTTTCTTT. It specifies CASSPPKTGTGTNTEAFF.

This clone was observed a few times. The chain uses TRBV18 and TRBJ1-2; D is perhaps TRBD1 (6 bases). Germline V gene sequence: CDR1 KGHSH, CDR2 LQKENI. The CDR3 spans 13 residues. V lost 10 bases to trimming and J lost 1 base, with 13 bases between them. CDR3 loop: CATQSGDNYGYTF. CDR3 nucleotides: TGTGCCACCCAATCAGGGGATAACTATGGCTACACCTTC.

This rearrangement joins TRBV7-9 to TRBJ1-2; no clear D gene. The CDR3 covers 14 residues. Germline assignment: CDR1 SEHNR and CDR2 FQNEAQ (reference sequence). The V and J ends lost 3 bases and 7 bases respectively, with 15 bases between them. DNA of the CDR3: TGTGCCAGCAGCTTTCCCTCTACAATGGGTGGCTACACCTTC. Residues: CASSFPSTMGGYTF. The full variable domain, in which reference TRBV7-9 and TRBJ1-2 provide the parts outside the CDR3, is DTGVSQNPRHKITKRGQNVTFRCDPISEHNRLYWYRQTLGQGPEFLTYFQNEAQLEKSRLLSDRFSAERPKGSFSTLEIQRTEQGDSAMYLCASSFPSTMGGYTFGSGTRLTVV.

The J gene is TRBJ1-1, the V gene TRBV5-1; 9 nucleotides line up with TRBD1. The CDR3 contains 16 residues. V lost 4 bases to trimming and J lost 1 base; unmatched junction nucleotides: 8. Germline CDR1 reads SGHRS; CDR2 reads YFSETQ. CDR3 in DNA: TGCGCCAGCAGCCCTGAGGGACAGGGAGGGAACACTGAAGCTTTCTTT. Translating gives CASSPEGQGGNTEAFF.

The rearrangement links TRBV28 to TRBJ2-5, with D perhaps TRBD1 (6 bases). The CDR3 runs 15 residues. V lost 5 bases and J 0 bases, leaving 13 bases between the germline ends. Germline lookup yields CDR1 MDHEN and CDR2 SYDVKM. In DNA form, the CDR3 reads TGTGCCAGCAGTGGCGTAGGACAGTACCAAGAGACCCAGTACTTC. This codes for CASSGVGQYQETQYF.

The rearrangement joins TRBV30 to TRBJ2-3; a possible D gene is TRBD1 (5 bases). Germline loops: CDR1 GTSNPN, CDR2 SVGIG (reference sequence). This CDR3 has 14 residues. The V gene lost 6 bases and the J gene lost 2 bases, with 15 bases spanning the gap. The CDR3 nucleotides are TGTGCCTGTGGAAGACAGATTATCACAGATACGCAGTATTTT. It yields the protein CACGRQIITDTQYF.

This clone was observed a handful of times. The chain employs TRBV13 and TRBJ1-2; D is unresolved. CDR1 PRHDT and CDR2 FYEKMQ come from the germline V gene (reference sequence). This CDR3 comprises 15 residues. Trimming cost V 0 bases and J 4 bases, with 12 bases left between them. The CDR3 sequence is CASSLGARRPYGYTF. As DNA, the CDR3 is TGTGCCAGCAGCTTAGGAGCGCGCAGGCCCTATGGCTACACCTTC. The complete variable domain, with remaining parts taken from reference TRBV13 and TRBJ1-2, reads AAGVIQSPRHLIKEKRETATLKCYPIPRHDTVYWYQQGPGQDPQFLISFYEKMQSDKGSIPDRFSAQQFSDYHSELNMSSLELGDSALYFCASSLGARRPYGYTFGSGTRLTVV.

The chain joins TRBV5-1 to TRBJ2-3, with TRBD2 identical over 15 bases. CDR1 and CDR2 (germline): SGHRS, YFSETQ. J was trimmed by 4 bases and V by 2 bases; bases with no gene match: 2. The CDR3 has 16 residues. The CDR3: CASSFGLAGGPDTQYF. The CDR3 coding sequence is TGCGCCAGCAGCTTCGGACTAGCGGGGGGGCCAGATACGCAGTATTTT.

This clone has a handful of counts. The CDR3 DNA follows: TGTGCCAGCAGCCCCTCCAGGGGGACAGTGGACTATGGCTACACCTTC. Its protein product is CASSPSRGTVDYGYTF. V is TRBV7-2 and J is TRBJ1-2; 7 bases fit TRBD1. The CDR3 contains 16 residues. Germline lookup yields CDR1 SGHTA and CDR2 FQGNSA. Trimming took 5 bases from V and 3 from J; bases not matched to a gene: 12.

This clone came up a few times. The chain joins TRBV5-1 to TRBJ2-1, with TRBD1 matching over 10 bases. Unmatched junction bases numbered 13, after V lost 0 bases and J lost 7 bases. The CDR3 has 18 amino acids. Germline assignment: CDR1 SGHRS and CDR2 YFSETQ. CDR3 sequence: CASSLDPAAGQGRNEQFF. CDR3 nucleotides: TGCGCCAGCAGCTTGGATCCCGCCGCGGGACAGGGGCGGAATGAGCAGTTCTTC.

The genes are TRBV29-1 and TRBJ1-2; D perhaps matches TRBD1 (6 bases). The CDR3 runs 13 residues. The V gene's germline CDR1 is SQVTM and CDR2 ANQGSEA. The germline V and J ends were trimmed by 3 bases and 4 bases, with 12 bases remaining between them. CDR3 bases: TGCAGCGTTGACTCGACAGGAGCCTATGGCTACACCTTC. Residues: CSVDSTGAYGYTF.

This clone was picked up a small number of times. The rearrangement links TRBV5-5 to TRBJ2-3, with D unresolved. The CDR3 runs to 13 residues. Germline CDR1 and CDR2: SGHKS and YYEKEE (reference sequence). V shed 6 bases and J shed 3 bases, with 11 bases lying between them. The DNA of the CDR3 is TGTGCCAGCATCCCGCCTGCGACAGATACGCAGTATTTT. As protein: CASIPPATDTQYF. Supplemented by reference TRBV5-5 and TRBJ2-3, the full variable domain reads DAGVTQSPTHLIKTRGQQVTLRCSPISGHKSVSWYQQVLGQGPQFIFQYYEKEERGRGNFPDRFSARQFPNYSSELNVNALLLGDSALYLCASIPPATDTQYFGPGTRLTVL.

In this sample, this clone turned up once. Written as DNA, the CDR3 is TGTGCCAGCAGTATAGGTCTCTCCAATCAGCCCCAGCATTTT. This gives the protein CASSIGLSNQPQHF. The V gene is TRBV2, the J gene TRBJ1-5; no firm D call. The germline CDR1 and CDR2 sequences are SNHLY and FYNNEI. Trimming shortened V by 5 bases and J by 3 bases, and 11 bases separated the two germline ends. The CDR3 runs to 14 residues.

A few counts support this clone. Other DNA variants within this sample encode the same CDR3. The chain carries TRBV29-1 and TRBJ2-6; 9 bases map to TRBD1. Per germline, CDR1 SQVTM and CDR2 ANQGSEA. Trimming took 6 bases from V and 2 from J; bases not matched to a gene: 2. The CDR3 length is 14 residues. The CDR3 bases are TGCAGCGTCGGGGACAGGGCTGGGGCCAACGTCCTGACTTTC. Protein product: CSVGDRAGANVLTF.

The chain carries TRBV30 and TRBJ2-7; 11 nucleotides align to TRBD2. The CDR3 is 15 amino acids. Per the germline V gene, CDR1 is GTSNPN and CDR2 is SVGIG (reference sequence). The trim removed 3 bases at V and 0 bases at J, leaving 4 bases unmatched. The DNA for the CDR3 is TGTGCCTGGAGCAGGGGACTAGCGGACTCCTACGAGCAGTACTTC. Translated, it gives CAWSRGLADSYEQYF.

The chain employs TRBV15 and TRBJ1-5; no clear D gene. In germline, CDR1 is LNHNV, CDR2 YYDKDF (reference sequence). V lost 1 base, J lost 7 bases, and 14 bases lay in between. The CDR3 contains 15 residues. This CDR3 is CATSRVISAQQPQHF. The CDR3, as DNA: TGTGCCACCAGCAGAGTAATATCGGCCCAACAGCCCCAGCATTTT.

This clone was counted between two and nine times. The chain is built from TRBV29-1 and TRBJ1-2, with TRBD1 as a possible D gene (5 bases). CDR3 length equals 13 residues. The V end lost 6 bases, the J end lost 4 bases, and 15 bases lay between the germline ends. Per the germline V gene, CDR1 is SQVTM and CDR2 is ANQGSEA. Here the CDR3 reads CSVAGPRSYGYTF. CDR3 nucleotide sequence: TGCAGCGTGGCGGGACCCCGAAGCTATGGCTACACCTTC.

In nucleotides, the CDR3 is TGTGCCAGCTCACAGACGGATAGCAATCAGCCCCAGCATTTT. It translates to CASSQTDSNQPQHF. The rearrangement links TRBV18 to TRBJ1-5; unclear D gene. This CDR3 region has 14 residues. Germline V lookup: CDR1 KGHSH, CDR2 LQKENI. V was pared by 4 bases and J by 0 bases, with 7 bases between.